This T cell receptor beta chain is drawn from a study of cytomegalovirus exposure and HLA in healthy donors. Findings of the study overall: Presence/absence analyses rested on an assumption that sequencing depth was roughly uniform across donors. Compared with the roughly 670-donor mean, an Asian-associated ancestry cluster reportedly had fewer N-insertions, according to a later analysis.

The PCR contained 60 Vbeta and 13 Jbeta primers. The repertoire was sequenced with immunoSEQ multiplex PCR; TCRdb's copy has only in-frame clones and lacks some. Here the sample table reports 130,000 or so clones. Comment on this clone: Its antigen is not known.

The CDR3 is made up of 14 amino acids. Germline V lookup: CDR1 SGHDT, CDR2 YYEEEE. V lost 1 base and J 7 bases, leaving 15 bases between the germline ends. The chain joins TRBV5-6 to TRBJ2-7; possibly TRBD1 for D (6 bases). The receptor was derived from a woman aged 60-75 years in good health and CMV-seronegative. The sequenced material came from PBMCs. The CDR3 spells CASSLRGYLLEQYF. The CDR3 nucleotides are TGTGCCAGCAGCTTGAGGGGGTACCTCCTGGAGCAGTACTTC. The full variable domain, with the rest looked up from reference TRBV5-6 and TRBJ2-7, is DAGVTQSPTHLIKTRGQQVTLRCSPKSGHDTVSWYQQALGQGPQFIFQYYEEEERQRGNFPDRFSGHQFPNYSSELNVNALLLGDSALYLCASSLRGYLLEQYFGPGTRLTVT.